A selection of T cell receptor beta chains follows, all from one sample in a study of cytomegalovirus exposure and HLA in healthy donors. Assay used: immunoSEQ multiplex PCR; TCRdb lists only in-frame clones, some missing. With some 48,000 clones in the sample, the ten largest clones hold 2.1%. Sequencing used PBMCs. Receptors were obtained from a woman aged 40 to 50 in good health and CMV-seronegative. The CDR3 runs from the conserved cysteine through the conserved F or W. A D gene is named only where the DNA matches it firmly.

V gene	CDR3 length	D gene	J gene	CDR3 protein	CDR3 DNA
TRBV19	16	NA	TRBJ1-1	CASSITAGEGNTEAFF	TGTGCCAGTAGTATTACGGCTGGGGAGGGGAACACTGAAGCTTTCTTT
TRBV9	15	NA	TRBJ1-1	CASSVVVGRNTEAFF	TGTGCCAGCAGCGTAGTCGTAGGGAGGAACACTGAAGCTTTCTTT
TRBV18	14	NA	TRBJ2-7	CASSQGFPGYEQYF	TGTGCCAGCTCACAGGGGTTTCCCGGCTACGAGCAGTACTTC
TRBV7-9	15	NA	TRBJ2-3	CASSPGQSSTDTQYF	TGTGCCAGCAGCCCCGGACAGTCTAGCACGGATACGCAGTATTTT
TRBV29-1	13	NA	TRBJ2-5	CSATRYPQETQYF	TGCAGTGCCACTAGGTATCCTCAAGAGACCCAGTACTTC
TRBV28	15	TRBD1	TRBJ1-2	CASSSTGGTNYGYTF	TGTGCCAGCAGTAGCACAGGGGGTACTAACTATGGCTACACCTTC
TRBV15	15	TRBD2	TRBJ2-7	CATSRGVGRSHEQYF	TGTGCCACCAGCCGGGGGGTAGGGAGGTCCCACGAGCAGTACTTC
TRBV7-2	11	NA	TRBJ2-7	CASSTSYEQYF	TGTGCCAGCAGCACTTCCTACGAGCAGTACTTC
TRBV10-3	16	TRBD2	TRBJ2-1	CAISQPSSGGDNEQFF	TGTGCCATCAGTCAACCCTCTAGCGGGGGTGACAATGAGCAGTTCTTC
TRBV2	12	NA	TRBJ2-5	CASSEQEETQYF	TGTGCCAGCAGTGAACAGGAAGAGACCCAGTACTTC
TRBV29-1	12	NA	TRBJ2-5	CSVLTGRETQYF	TGCAGCGTCCTCACAGGGCGCGAGACCCAGTACTTC
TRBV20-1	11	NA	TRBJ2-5	CSARDGGTQYF	TGCAGTGCTAGGGACGGAGGGACCCAGTACTTC
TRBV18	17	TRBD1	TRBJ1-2	CASSPRGQGTHNYGYTF	TGTGCCAGCTCACCAAGAGGACAGGGGACCCACAACTATGGCTACACCTTC
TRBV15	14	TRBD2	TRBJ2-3	CATGRGGGTDTQYF	TGTGCCACCGGCCGCGGGGGTGGCACAGATACGCAGTATTTT
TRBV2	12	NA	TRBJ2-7	CASSEASHEQYF	TGTGCCAGCAGTGAAGCGTCCCACGAGCAGTACTTC
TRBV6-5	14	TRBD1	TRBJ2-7	CASSGDRGIWEQYF	TGTGCCAGCAGCGGGGACAGGGGGATTTGGGAGCAGTACTTC
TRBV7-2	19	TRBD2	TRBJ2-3	CASSLVKPSGGGGTDTQYF	TGTGCCAGCAGCTTAGTGAAGCCTAGCGGGGGGGGCGGCACAGATACGCAGTATTTT
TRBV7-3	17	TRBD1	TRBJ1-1	CASRPSRPTGGGTEAFF	TGTGCCAGCAGACCCTCCCGACCCACAGGGGGGGGGACTGAAGCTTTCTTT
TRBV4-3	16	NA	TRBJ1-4	CASSQESTGTVGKLFF	TGCGCCAGCAGCCAAGAGTCAACAGGGACGGTCGGAAAACTGTTTTTT
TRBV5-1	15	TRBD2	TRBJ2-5	CASSLQRGGRETQYF	TGCGCCAGCAGCCTACAGCGGGGGGGACGAGAGACCCAGTACTTC
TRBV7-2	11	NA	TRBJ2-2	CASRGSGELFF	TGTGCCAGCCGCGGGTCCGGGGAGCTGTTTTTT
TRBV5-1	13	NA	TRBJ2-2	CASSFLNTGELFF	TGCGCCAGCAGCTTCCTAAACACCGGGGAGCTGTTTTTT
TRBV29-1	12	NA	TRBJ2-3	CSVLTNTDTQYF	TGCAGCGTTTTGACTAACACAGATACGCAGTATTTT
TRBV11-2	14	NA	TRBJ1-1	CASSTSSGGTEAFF	TGTGCCAGCAGCACGTCTTCGGGGGGGACTGAAGCTTTCTTT
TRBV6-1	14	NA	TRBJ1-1	CASSIGRENTEAFF	TGTGCCAGCAGTATTGGACGGGAGAACACTGAAGCTTTCTTT
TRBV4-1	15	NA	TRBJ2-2	CASSQALARTGELFF	TGCGCCAGCAGCCAAGCCCTAGCGAGGACCGGGGAGCTGTTTTTT
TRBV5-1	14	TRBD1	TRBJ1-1	CASSLNTGDTEAFF	TGCGCCAGCAGCTTAAATACAGGGGACACTGAAGCTTTCTTT
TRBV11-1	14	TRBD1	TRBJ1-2	CASSQGQGHYGYTF	TGTGCCAGCAGCCAAGGACAGGGGCACTATGGCTACACCTTC
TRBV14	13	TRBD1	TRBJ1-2	CASSARQGSGYTF	TGTGCCAGCAGCGCACGACAGGGGTCCGGCTACACCTTC
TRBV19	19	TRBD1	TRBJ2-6	CASSTTPGQGGSGANVLTF	TGTGCCAGTAGTACCACCCCGGGACAGGGCGGTTCTGGGGCCAACGTCCTGACTTTC
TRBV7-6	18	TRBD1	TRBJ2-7	CASSLESSWGQGLNEQYF	TGTGCCAGCAGCTTGGAGTCTAGTTGGGGACAGGGATTAAACGAGCAGTACTTC
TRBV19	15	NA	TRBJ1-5	CASRGGAAFGQPQHF	TGTGCCAGTAGGGGGGGGGCAGCCTTTGGTCAGCCCCAGCATTTT
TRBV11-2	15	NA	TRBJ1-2	CASSARGLNNYGYTF	TGTGCCAGCAGCGCACGGGGACTGAATAACTATGGCTACACCTTC
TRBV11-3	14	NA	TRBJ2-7	CASSLSAGGHEQYF	TGTGCCAGCAGCTTATCGGCCGGTGGGCACGAGCAGTACTTC
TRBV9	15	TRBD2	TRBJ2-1	CASSAGTSGSIEQFF	TGTGCCAGCAGCGCGGGGACTAGCGGGAGTATTGAGCAGTTCTTC
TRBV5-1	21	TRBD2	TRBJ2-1	CASSLAWGASGGPRSDNEQFF	TGCGCCAGCAGCTTGGCTTGGGGAGCTAGCGGGGGGCCCCGCTCCGACAATGAGCAGTTCTTC
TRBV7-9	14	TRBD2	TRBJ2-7	CASSQYGRDYEQYF	TGTGCCAGCAGCCAATACGGGAGGGACTACGAGCAGTACTTC
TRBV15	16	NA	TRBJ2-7	CATSREGLGGTYEQYF	TGTGCCACCAGCAGAGAGGGGCTGGGGGGTACGTACGAGCAGTACTTC
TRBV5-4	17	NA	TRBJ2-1	CASSTPGGGSSDNEQFF	TGTGCCAGCAGCACCCCGGGGGGCGGGAGCTCCGACAATGAGCAGTTCTTC
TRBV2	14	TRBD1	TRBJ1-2	CASSTLQGAQGYTF	TGTGCCAGCAGTACGCTACAGGGGGCGCAGGGCTACACCTTC
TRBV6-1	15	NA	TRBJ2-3	CASRAFLRITDTQYF	TGTGCCAGCAGGGCCTTTCTGCGGATCACAGATACGCAGTATTTT
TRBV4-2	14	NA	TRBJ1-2	CASSQDGQGGGYTF	TGTGCCAGCAGCCAAGATGGGCAGGGAGGCGGCTACACCTTC
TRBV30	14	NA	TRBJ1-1	CAWSPGATNTEAFF	TGTGCCTGGAGCCCAGGGGCCACGAACACTGAAGCTTTCTTT
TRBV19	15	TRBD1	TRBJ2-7	CASSIVGDRAYEQYF	TGTGCCAGTAGTATAGTAGGGGACAGGGCCTACGAGCAGTACTTC
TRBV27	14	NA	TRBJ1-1	CASKGLQGNTEAFF	TGTGCCAGCAAAGGGTTGCAGGGGAACACTGAAGCTTTCTTT
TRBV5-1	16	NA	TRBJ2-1	CASSGALDYSYNEQFF	TGCGCCAGCAGCGGCGCCCTAGATTACTCCTACAATGAGCAGTTCTTC
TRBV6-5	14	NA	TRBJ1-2	CASRAVGVVYGYTF	TGTGCCAGCCGTGCCGTCGGGGTGGTCTATGGCTACACCTTC
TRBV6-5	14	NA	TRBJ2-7	CASSYSKGSHEQYF	TGTGCCAGCAGTTACTCAAAGGGGTCCCACGAGCAGTACTTC
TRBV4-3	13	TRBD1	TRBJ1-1	CASSHGQGAGAFF	TGCGCCAGCAGCCACGGACAGGGCGCCGGTGCTTTCTTT
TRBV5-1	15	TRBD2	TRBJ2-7	CASSLQVAGGDEQYF	TGCGCCAGCAGCTTGCAGGTAGCGGGAGGGGACGAGCAGTACTTC
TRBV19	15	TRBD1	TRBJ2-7	CASSMKGAGNHEQYF	TGTGCCAGTAGTATGAAGGGGGCGGGTAACCACGAGCAGTACTTC
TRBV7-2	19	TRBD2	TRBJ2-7	CASSLAGLAGAKYSYEQYF	TGTGCCAGCAGCTTAGCGGGACTAGCGGGGGCCAAATACTCCTACGAGCAGTACTTC
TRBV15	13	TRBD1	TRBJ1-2	CATSSGTDYGYTF	TGTGCCACCAGCAGTGGGACAGACTATGGCTACACCTTC
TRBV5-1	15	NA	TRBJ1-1	CASSLVARGDTEAFF	TGCGCCAGCAGCTTGGTGGCCAGGGGCGACACTGAAGCTTTCTTT
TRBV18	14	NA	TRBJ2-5	CASSRSGAQETQYF	TGTGCCAGCTCACGATCAGGGGCCCAAGAGACCCAGTACTTC